These T cell receptor beta chains were read from a single sample in a study of T cell changes during pregnancy in multiple sclerosis. Assay used: immunoSEQ multiplex PCR; TCRdb lists only in-frame clones, some missing. There are tens of thousands of clones in the sample; around 92% occur only once, and under 2.5% lies in the top ten. The starting material was peripheral blood, obtained in the third trimester of pregnancy. These receptor sequences come from a female donor in good health, enrolled as a control in a pregnancy study. The CDR3 runs from the conserved cysteine through the conserved F or W. Fields, in order: V gene, D gene, J gene, clone size, CDR3 DNA, CDR3 protein. D genes are given only for firm matches. Clone size is shown for a subset of rows, as once, few, many or a class of expanded clone.

v_call: TRBV9; d_call: -; j_call: TRBJ1-3; clone_size: -; cdr3_nt: TGTGCCAGCAGCGGAGGGGACATTGGAAACACCATATATTTT; cdr3_aa: CASSGGDIGNTIYF
v_call: TRBV14; d_call: TRBD2; j_call: TRBJ2-1; clone_size: -; cdr3_nt: TGTGCCAGCAGCCAAGATCAAGCGGGAGGTCACAATGAGCAGTTCTTC; cdr3_aa: CASSQDQAGGHNEQFF
v_call: TRBV19; d_call: TRBD2; j_call: TRBJ2-5; clone_size: -; cdr3_nt: TGTGCCAGTAGCGGGAGGTTCGACGAGACCCAGTACTTC; cdr3_aa: CASSGRFDETQYF
v_call: TRBV5-8; d_call: -; j_call: TRBJ2-2; clone_size: -; cdr3_nt: TGTGCCAGCAGCTTGGTGCGGGGTGCTACCGGGGAGCTGTTTTTT; cdr3_aa: CASSLVRGATGELFF
v_call: TRBV18; d_call: -; j_call: TRBJ2-2; clone_size: -; cdr3_nt: TGTGCCAGCTCACCACCAGGAGCCCCTCATACCGGGGAGCTGTTTTTT; cdr3_aa: CASSPPGAPHTGELFF
v_call: TRBV7-2; d_call: -; j_call: TRBJ2-7; clone_size: -; cdr3_nt: TGTGCCAGCAGCCCGACCGGGAGAACCTACGAGCAGTACTTC; cdr3_aa: CASSPTGRTYEQYF
v_call: TRBV5-1; d_call: -; j_call: TRBJ2-3; clone_size: -; cdr3_nt: TGCGCCAGCAGAGCGACCGGGGAGGATACGCAGTATTTT; cdr3_aa: CASRATGEDTQYF
v_call: TRBV5-1; d_call: -; j_call: TRBJ1-1; clone_size: -; cdr3_nt: TGCGCCAGTCGGGGGGTTATGAACACTGAAGCTTTCTTT; cdr3_aa: CASRGVMNTEAFF
v_call: TRBV5-1; d_call: -; j_call: TRBJ2-7; clone_size: -; cdr3_nt: TGCGCCAGCAGCTTGGAGCCTACCAGGTACGAGCAGTACTTC; cdr3_aa: CASSLEPTRYEQYF
v_call: TRBV7-8; d_call: TRBD2; j_call: TRBJ2-1; clone_size: -; cdr3_nt: TGTGCCAGCAGCACCCGAAATGGACTAGCGGGAGCTGAGCAGTTCTTC; cdr3_aa: CASSTRNGLAGAEQFF
v_call: TRBV5-1; d_call: -; j_call: TRBJ2-3; clone_size: once; cdr3_nt: TGCGCCAGCAGCGACCAGCGGGCTCCTAGGGGAGATACGCAGTATTTT; cdr3_aa: CASSDQRAPRGDTQYF
v_call: TRBV28; d_call: TRBD1; j_call: TRBJ2-3; clone_size: -; cdr3_nt: TGTGCCAGCAGTTCGGGACAGGGGACAGATACGCAGTATTTT; cdr3_aa: CASSSGQGTDTQYF
v_call: TRBV30; d_call: -; j_call: TRBJ1-1; clone_size: -; cdr3_nt: TGTGCCTGGAGACAGGCGATGAACACTGAAGCTTTCTTT; cdr3_aa: CAWRQAMNTEAFF
v_call: TRBV6-1; d_call: -; j_call: TRBJ1-6; clone_size: -; cdr3_nt: TGTGCCAGCAGTGAATTCGGGGAAAGGTCACCCCTCCACTTT; cdr3_aa: CASSEFGERSPLHF
v_call: TRBV7-9; d_call: -; j_call: TRBJ1-2; clone_size: -; cdr3_nt: TGTGCCAGCAGCATAACAGGGAGAGATGGCTACACCTTC; cdr3_aa: CASSITGRDGYTF
v_call: TRBV27; d_call: -; j_call: TRBJ2-4; clone_size: -; cdr3_nt: TGTGCCAGCAGTCTAAGCGCCCTAGCCAAAAACATTCAGTACTTC; cdr3_aa: CASSLSALAKNIQYF
v_call: TRBV5-6; d_call: TRBD2; j_call: TRBJ2-1; clone_size: -; cdr3_nt: TGTGCCAGCAGCTTGGTTTCTCTGCGGGTGACTAGCGGCAATGAGCAGTTCTTC; cdr3_aa: CASSLVSLRVTSGNEQFF
v_call: TRBV30; d_call: -; j_call: TRBJ1-1; clone_size: -; cdr3_nt: TGTGCCTGGGGAGGCGCCTGGGGTGAAGCTTTCTTT; cdr3_aa: CAWGGAWGEAFF
v_call: TRBV28; d_call: TRBD1; j_call: TRBJ1-1; clone_size: -; cdr3_nt: TGTGCCAGCAGTACCTTCGGGACAGGGGGGATCTTAGGCGCTGAAGCTTTCTTT; cdr3_aa: CASSTFGTGGILGAEAFF
v_call: TRBV5-1; d_call: -; j_call: TRBJ2-7; clone_size: once; cdr3_nt: TGCGCCAGCAGCGTAGGTCGGACTCCGTCCTACGAGCAGTACTTC; cdr3_aa: CASSVGRTPSYEQYF
v_call: TRBV5-1; d_call: -; j_call: TRBJ1-1; clone_size: -; cdr3_nt: TGCGCCAGCAGCTTGACTTTCTCGAACACTGAAGCTTTCTTT; cdr3_aa: CASSLTFSNTEAFF
v_call: TRBV6-4; d_call: -; j_call: TRBJ2-7; clone_size: -; cdr3_nt: TGTGCCAGCATATACAGGTCCTCCTACGAGCAGTACTTC; cdr3_aa: CASIYRSSYEQYF
v_call: TRBV7-2; d_call: -; j_call: TRBJ1-1; clone_size: -; cdr3_nt: TGTGCCAGCAGCTTATATCGGGAAGACACTGAAGCTTTCTTT; cdr3_aa: CASSLYREDTEAFF
v_call: TRBV6-1; d_call: TRBD1; j_call: TRBJ1-3; clone_size: -; cdr3_nt: TGTGCCAGCACCTTAGCCAGGGGGAGAAACACCATATATTTT; cdr3_aa: CASTLARGRNTIYF
v_call: TRBV27; d_call: TRBD2; j_call: TRBJ2-1; clone_size: -; cdr3_nt: TGTGCCAGCAGTCATTCGGGACTAGCGGGGGGGCAGGGTAGCAATGAGCAGTTCTTC; cdr3_aa: CASSHSGLAGGQGSNEQFF
v_call: TRBV27; d_call: -; j_call: TRBJ1-1; clone_size: -; cdr3_nt: TGTGCCAGCAGTTTAGCCCAGAAGAACACTGAAGCTTTCTTT; cdr3_aa: CASSLAQKNTEAFF